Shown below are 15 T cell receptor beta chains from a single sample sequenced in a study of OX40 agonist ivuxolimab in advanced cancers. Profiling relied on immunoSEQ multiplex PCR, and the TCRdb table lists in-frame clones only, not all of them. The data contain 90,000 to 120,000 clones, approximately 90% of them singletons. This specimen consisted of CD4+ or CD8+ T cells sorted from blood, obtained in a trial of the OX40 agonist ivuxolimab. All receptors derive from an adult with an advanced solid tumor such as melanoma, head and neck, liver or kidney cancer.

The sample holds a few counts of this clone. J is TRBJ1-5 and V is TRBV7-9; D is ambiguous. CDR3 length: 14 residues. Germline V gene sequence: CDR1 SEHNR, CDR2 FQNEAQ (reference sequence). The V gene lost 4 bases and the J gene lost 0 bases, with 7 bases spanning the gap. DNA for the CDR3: TGTGCCAGCAGCTCCGACGGTAGCAATCAGCCCCAGCATTTT. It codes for CASSSDGSNQPQHF.

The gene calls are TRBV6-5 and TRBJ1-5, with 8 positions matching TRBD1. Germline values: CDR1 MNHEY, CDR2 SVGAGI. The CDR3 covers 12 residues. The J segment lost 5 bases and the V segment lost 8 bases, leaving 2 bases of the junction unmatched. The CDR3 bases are TGTGCCAGCGGACAGGGAGATCAGCCCCAGCATTTT. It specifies CASGQGDQPQHF.

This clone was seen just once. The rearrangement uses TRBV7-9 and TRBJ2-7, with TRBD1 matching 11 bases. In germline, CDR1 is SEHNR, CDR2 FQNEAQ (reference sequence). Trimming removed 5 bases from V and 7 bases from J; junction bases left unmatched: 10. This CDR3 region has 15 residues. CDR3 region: CASSPGQGARSEQYF. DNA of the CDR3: TGTGCCAGCAGCCCCGGACAGGGGGCTAGGAGTGAGCAGTACTTC.

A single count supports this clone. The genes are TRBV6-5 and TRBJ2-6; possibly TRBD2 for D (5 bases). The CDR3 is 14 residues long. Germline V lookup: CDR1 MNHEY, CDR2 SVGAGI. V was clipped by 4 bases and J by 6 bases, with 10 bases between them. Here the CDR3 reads CASSSRREANVLTF. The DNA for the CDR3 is TGTGCCAGCAGTTCCCGACGGGAGGCCAACGTCCTGACTTTC.

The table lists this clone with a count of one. The DNA of the CDR3 is TGCGCCAGCAGCCCTGGGACAGGGACTGAAAAACTGTTTTTT. It specifies CASSPGTGTEKLFF. The genes are TRBV5-1 and TRBJ1-4; 9 bases match TRBD1. Unmatched junction bases numbered 5, after V lost 4 bases and J lost 7 bases. Germline CDR1 SGHRS, CDR2 YFSETQ. This CDR3 has 14 amino acids.

The CDR3 protein is CASSPTGLGEKLFF. In nucleotides, the CDR3 is TGTGCCAGCAGCCCAACAGGGTTGGGCGAAAAACTGTTTTTT. V is TRBV7-9 and J is TRBJ1-4, with D tentatively TRBD1 (6 bases). V gave up 5 bases and J gave up 8 bases, with 15 bases separating them. The CDR3 runs to 14 residues. Germline V gene lookup returns CDR1 SEHNR and CDR2 FQNEAQ (reference sequence).

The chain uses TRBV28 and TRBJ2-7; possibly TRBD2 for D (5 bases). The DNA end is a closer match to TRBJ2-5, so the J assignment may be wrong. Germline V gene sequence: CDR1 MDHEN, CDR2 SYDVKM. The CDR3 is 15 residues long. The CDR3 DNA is TGTGCCAGCAGTTCGAGGGTACTAGACTTAGAGACCCAGTACTTC. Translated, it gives CASSSRVLDLETQYF.

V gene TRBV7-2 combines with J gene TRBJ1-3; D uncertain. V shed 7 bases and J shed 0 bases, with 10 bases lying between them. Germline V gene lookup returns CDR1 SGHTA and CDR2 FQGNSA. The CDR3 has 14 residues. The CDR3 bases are TGTGCCAGCACCCCGGGGAACTCTGGAAACACCATATATTTT. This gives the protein CASTPGNSGNTIYF.

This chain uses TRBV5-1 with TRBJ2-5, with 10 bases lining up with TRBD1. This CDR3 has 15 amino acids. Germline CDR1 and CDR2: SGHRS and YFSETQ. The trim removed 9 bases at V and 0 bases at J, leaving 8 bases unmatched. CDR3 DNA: TGCGCCACATCAGGACAGGGGGGGTACCAAGAGACCCAGTACTTC. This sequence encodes CATSGQGGYQETQYF.

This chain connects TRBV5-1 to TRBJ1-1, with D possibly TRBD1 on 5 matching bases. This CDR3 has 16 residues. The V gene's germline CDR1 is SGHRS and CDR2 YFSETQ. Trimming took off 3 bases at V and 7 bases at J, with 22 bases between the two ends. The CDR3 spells CASSSSDTEGRVEAFF. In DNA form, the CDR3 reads TGCGCCAGCAGCTCCTCGGACACGGAGGGAAGGGTTGAAGCTTTCTTT.

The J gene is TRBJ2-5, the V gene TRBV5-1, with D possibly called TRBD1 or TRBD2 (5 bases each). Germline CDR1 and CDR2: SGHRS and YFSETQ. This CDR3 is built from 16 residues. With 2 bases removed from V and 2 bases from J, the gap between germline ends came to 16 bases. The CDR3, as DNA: TGCGCCAGCAGCTTCGAACCCGGGACCAGACAAGAGACCCAGTACTTC. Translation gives CASSFEPGTRQETQYF.

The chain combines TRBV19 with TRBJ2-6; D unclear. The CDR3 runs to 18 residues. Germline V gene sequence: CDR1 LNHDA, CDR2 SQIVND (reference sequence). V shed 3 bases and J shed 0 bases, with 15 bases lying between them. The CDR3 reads CASSMSRSGLSGANVLTF. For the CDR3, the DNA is TGTGCCAGTAGTATGAGCAGGTCAGGTCTCTCTGGGGCCAACGTCCTGACTTTC. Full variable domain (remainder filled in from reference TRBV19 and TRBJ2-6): DGGITQSPKYLFRKEGQNVTLSCEQNLNHDAMYWYRQDPGQGLRLIYYSQIVNDFQKGDIAEGYSVSREKKESFPLTVTSAQKNPTAFYLCASSMSRSGLSGANVLTFGAGSRLTVL.

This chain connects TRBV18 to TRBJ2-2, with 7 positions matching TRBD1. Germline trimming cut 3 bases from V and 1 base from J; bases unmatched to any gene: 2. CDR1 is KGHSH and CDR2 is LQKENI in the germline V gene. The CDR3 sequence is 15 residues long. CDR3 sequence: CASSPDRMNTGELFF. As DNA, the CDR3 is TGTGCCAGCTCACCGGACAGGATGAACACCGGGGAGCTGTTTTTT. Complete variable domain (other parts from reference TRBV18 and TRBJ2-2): NAGVMQNPRHLVRRRGQEARLRCSPMKGHSHVYWYRQLPEEGLKFMVYLQKENIIDESGMPKERFSAEFPKEGPSILRIQQVVRGDSAAYFCASSPDRMNTGELFFGEGSRLTVL.

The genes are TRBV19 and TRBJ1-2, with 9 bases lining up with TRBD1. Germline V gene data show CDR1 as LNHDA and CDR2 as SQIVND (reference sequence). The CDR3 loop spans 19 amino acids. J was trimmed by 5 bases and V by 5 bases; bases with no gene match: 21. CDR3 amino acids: CASSEFPNRGHETGYGYTF. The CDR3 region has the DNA TGTGCCAGTAGTGAATTCCCCAACAGGGGGCACGAGACGGGGTATGGCTACACCTTC.

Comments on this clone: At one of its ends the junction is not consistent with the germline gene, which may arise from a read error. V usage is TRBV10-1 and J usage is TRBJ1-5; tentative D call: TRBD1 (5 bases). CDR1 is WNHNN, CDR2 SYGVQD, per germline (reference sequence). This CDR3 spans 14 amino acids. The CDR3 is CASSKGRRGQRQHF. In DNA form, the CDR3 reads TGCGCCAGCAGTAAGGGCAGGAGGGGTCAGCGCCAGCATTTT.